This TCR beta chain is from a study of read filtering for tumor transcriptome and immune sequencing. In germline, CDR1 is MNHNS, CDR2 SASEGT. The CDR3 is made up of 16 amino acids. The ends lost 3 bases at V and 6 bases at J; junction bases unmatched: 11. From roughly 390 ng of RNA, a library with molecular barcoded alpha/delta and beta/gamma adaptors was made. Each CDR3 protein is one row after TCRdb ran MiXCR on the reads. The data show 100,000 to 150,000 distinct CDR3 sequences, with 13% seen just once and about 8.6% held by the top ten. This clonotype was counted only a few times. The sequencing input was a population of CD138-negative cells sorted from bone marrow. The clonotype comes from a donor aged 40 or over with multiple myeloma. The rearrangement uses TRBV6-1 and TRBJ2-3; 8 bases fit TRBD2. The CDR3 region has the DNA TGTGCCAGCAGTGATATGGCTAGCGGGTTCGGTGATACGCAGTATTTT. Protein sequence: CASSDMASGFGDTQYF.